This T cell receptor beta chain was retrieved from a study of OX40 agonist ivuxolimab in advanced cancers. TCRdb keeps only in-frame clones here, not all; method: immunoSEQ multiplex PCR. The repertoire includes some 10,000 clones, 70% to 80% of them detected once, and about 20% sits in the top ten. The junction had 8 bases not matched to a gene; V was cut back by 5 bases and J by 1 base. This CDR3 region has 15 residues. Germline CDR1 reads MDHEN; CDR2 reads SYDVKM. Of note for this clone: The antigen is undetermined.

General study findings and limits: Some of the nonresponding patients also showed low levels of normalized T-cell clonal expansion. CD4+ and CD8+ T cells in blood underwent clonal expansion by week 6 at 0.1 to 3.0 mg/kg. CD8+ T cells showed, on average, more clonal expansion than CD4+ cells.

The receptor was derived from an adult with an advanced solid tumor such as melanoma, head and neck, liver or kidney cancer. The sequences come from CD4+ or CD8+ T cells sorted from blood, collected in a trial of the OX40 agonist ivuxolimab. This chain connects TRBV28 to TRBJ2-7, with TRBD2 matching over 7 bases. CDR3 nucleotides: TGTGCCAGCAGTCCGCCCCTGGGAGGGTCCTACGAGCAGTACTTC. This encodes CASSPPLGGSYEQYF.